This T cell receptor beta chain was captured in a study of patients and donors after allogeneic stem cell transplantation. TCRdb independently ran MiXCR on the RT-PCR reads; one entry per CDR3 protein. The data show about 40,000 distinct CDR3 sequences, roughly 30% seen once. With 5 bases removed from V and 7 bases from J, the gap between germline ends came to 18 bases. CDR1 is SEHNR and CDR2 is FQNEAQ in the germline V gene (reference sequence). The CDR3 sequence is 15 residues long. Sequenced material: blood, either unsorted or a sorted T cell fraction (not recorded which). The gene calls are TRBV7-9 and TRBJ1-5, with a possible D match to TRBD1 (6 bases). The sequence was collected from a human donor who was either an allogeneic HSCT recipient or a stem cell or donor lymphocyte infusion donor (not recorded which). It is not recorded whose cells these are; they may come from a transplant donor. In DNA, the CDR3 is TGTGCCAGCAGCCAAAAAGGGGGTGCGGCCCAGCCCCAGCATTTT. Its protein is CASSQKGGAAQPQHF.